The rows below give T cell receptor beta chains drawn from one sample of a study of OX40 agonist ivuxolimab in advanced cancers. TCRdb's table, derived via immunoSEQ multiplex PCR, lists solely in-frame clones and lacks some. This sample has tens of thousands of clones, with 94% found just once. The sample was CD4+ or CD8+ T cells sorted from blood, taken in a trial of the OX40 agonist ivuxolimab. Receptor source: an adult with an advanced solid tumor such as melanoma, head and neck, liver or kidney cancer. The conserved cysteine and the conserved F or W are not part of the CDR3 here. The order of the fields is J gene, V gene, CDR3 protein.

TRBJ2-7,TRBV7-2,ASSFRDTISDEQY
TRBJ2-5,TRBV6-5,ASGEGETQY
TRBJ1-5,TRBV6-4,ASSDPRLWRSRNQPQH
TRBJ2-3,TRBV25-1,ASTRGRGSTDTQY
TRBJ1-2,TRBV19,ASSAYSYGYT
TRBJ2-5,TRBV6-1,ASSLLLGVEETQY
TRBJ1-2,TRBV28,ASSLGGRDYGYT
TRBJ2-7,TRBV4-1,ASSQAGLAAYEQY
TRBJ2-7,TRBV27,ASSFLGKYEQY
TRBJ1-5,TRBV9,ASSEGVNQPQH
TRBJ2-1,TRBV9,ASTHEGASSYNEQF
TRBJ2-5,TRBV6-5,ASSYKGLSVETQY
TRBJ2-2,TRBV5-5,ASSFDSSNTGELF
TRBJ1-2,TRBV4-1,ASSHGQGAGYT
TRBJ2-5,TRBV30,AWSAGSGSPQETQY
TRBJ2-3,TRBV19,ASTMGSRGSTDTQY
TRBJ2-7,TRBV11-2,ASSLRGDGYEQY
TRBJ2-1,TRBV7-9,ASSLVAGGANEQF
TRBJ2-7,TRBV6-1,ASSPPRHEQY
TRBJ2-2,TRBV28,ASSFGQITGELF
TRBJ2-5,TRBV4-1,ASSQKSNDLAPQETQY
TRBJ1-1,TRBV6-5,ASSYRGVTEAF
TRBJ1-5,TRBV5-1,ASSLAGGLQPQH
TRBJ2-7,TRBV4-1,ASSQEQGLTYEQY
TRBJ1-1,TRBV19,ASSIVSGGNTEAF
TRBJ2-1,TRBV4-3,ASSQVPGGLDNEQF
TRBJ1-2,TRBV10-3,AISKAGALGDGYT
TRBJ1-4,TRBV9,ASSVGGMGDEKLF
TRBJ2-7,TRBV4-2,ASSRLLAGGPGEQY
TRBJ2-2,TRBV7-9,ASSPQDTGELF
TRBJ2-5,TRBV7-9,ASSPGTGSYQETQY
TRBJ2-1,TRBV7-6,ASSLEGLAVEQF
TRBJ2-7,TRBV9,ASSVTDTAYEQY
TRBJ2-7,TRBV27,ASSSLLGQESYEQY
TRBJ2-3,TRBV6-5,ASSYSPGMTTDTQY
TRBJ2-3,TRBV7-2,ASSLNWLAGVADTQY
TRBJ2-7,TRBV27,ASSLGTGGAYEQY
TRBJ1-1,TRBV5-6,ASSLGPNTEAF
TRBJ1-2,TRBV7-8,ASSLGDASGYT
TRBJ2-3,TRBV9,ASGLAGVGDTQY
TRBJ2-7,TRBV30,ACLGAADSEQY
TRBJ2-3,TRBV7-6,ASSIVGDTQY
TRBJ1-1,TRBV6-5,ASSLNEGTEAF